This T cell receptor (beta chain) is drawn from a study of shared clonotypes between healthy human individuals. TCRdb keeps only in-frame clones here, not all; method: immunoSEQ multiplex PCR. The data contain around 990,000 clones, 60% to 80% of them singletons. Trimming pared 2 bases from V and 3 bases from J, leaving 20 bases between. Germline assignment: CDR1 SGHTA and CDR2 FQGNSA. The CDR3 totals 17 residues. The chain combines TRBV7-2 with TRBJ2-7; D is unclear. This TCR came from a man between 18 and 35 years old in good health. Some clones in this sample may be carry-over from other donors' samples. The sample consisted of memory CD4+ T cells from PBMCs. Stated subset: CD45RA-negative fraction. The CDR3 DNA sequence: TGTGCCAGCAGCTTAAAGTTTACGTTAACCCCACACTACGAGCAGTACTTC. This encodes CASSLKFTLTPHYEQYF.